These 28 T cell receptor beta chains originate from one sample sequenced in a study of cytomegalovirus exposure and HLA in healthy donors. The PCR employed 60 Vbeta primers together with 13 Jbeta primers. Method: immunoSEQ multiplex PCR; TCRdb's copy keeps in-frame clones and lacks some. The sample contains some 150,000 clones, about 76% of which appear only once. Input material: PBMCs. The receptors here all came from a male donor in good health and CMV-seronegative.

The J gene is TRBJ1-6, the V gene TRBV7-9, with D perhaps matching TRBD1 (6 bases). The CDR3 loop spans 13 amino acids. V lost 5 bases to trimming and J lost 7 bases, with 9 bases between them. The germline CDR1 and CDR2 sequences are SEHNR and FQNEAQ (reference sequence). This chain's CDR3 is CASSRDTNSPLHF. Here the CDR3 DNA reads TGTGCCAGCAGCCGGGACACAAATTCACCCCTCCACTTT. The full variable domain, with the rest looked up from reference TRBV7-9 and TRBJ1-6, is DTGVSQNPRHKITKRGQNVTFRCDPISEHNRLYWYRQTLGQGPEFLTYFQNEAQLEKSRLLSDRFSAERPKGSFSTLEIQRTEQGDSAMYLCASSRDTNSPLHFGNGTRLTVT.

This chain connects TRBV9 to TRBJ2-7; D might be TRBD2 (6 bases). Trimming took off 0 bases at V and 6 bases at J, with 16 bases between the two ends. Germline V gene sequence: CDR1 SGDLS, CDR2 YYNGEE. This CDR3 is 15 amino acids long. CDR3 in DNA: TGTGCCAGCAGCGTAGCCGCAGGCGGGGTGGTCGAGCAGTACTTC. It encodes CASSVAAGGVVEQYF.

J is TRBJ2-5 and V is TRBV19, with D possibly TRBD2 on 5 matching bases. This CDR3 comprises 14 residues. The V gene lost 3 bases and the J gene lost 4 bases, with 12 bases spanning the gap. Germline CDR1 and CDR2: LNHDA and SQIVND (reference sequence). CDR3 residues: CASSIGSAGETQYF. CDR3 sequence (DNA): TGTGCCAGTAGTATTGGCAGTGCGGGAGAGACCCAGTACTTC.

The rearrangement links TRBV4-3 to TRBJ1-5; 7 bases match TRBD1. The V and J ends lost 4 bases and 6 bases, in that order; junction bases with no gene match: 9. Per the germline V gene, CDR1 is LGHNA and CDR2 is YSLEER. The CDR3 is 15 residues long. CDR3 sequence (DNA): TGCGCCAGCAGCCCCAGGCAGGGGGGAGGTCAGCCCCAGCATTTT. This gives the protein CASSPRQGGGQPQHF.

Here the CDR3 DNA reads TGCGCCAGCAGCTTCACAGGGGGTAAGGACATTCAGTACTTC. This gives the protein CASSFTGGKDIQYF. The chain joins TRBV5-1 to TRBJ2-4, with 8 bases lining up with TRBD1. Germline trimming cut 2 bases from V and 8 bases from J; bases unmatched to any gene: 6. CDR1 is SGHRS, CDR2 YFSETQ, per germline. The CDR3 sequence is 14 residues long.

Concerning this clone itself: Compared with germline, one end of the junction differs, possibly owing to a read error. The genes are TRBV27 and TRBJ1-5, with TRBD1 identical over 11 bases. The CDR3 length is 16 residues. The germline V gene encodes CDR1 MNHEY and CDR2 SMNVEV (reference sequence). The CDR3, as DNA: TGTGCCAGCAGCTTATATGGGACAGGGGGTAGTCAGCCCCAGCATTTT. It translates to CASSLYGTGGSQPQHF.

The J gene is TRBJ2-1, the V gene TRBV29-1; D may be TRBD2 (6 bases). Germline CDR1 SQVTM, CDR2 ANQGSEA. The CDR3 loop spans 15 amino acids. Trimming removed 6 bases at V and 4 bases at J, with 19 bases between. The CDR3 sequence: CSVAPRGAQYNEQFF. CDR3 in DNA: TGCAGCGTGGCTCCCCGCGGGGCCCAATACAATGAGCAGTTCTTC.

The J gene is TRBJ2-5, the V gene TRBV11-2; TRBD2 matches 9 bases. The germline V gene has CDR1 SGHAT and CDR2 FQNNGV. The CDR3 contains 16 residues. Trimming at V came to 5 bases and at J to 5 bases, leaving 12 bases not matched to a gene. CDR3 bases: TGTGCCAGCAGCACGGGGACTAGCAGAAGTAGGGAGACCCAGTACTTC. This translates into CASSTGTSRSRETQYF.

Comments on this clone: The sample holds other DNA sequences that translate to the same CDR3. V usage is TRBV7-9 and J usage is TRBJ1-6, with 7 bases matching TRBD1. Looked up from germline, CDR1 is SEHNR and CDR2 is FQNEAQ (reference sequence). J gave up 7 bases and V 6 bases, and 6 bases lay outside the gene matches. CDR3 length: 14 residues. The CDR3 sequence: CASSSGTENSPLHF. In DNA, the CDR3 is TGTGCCAGCAGTTCCGGGACAGAGAATTCACCCCTCCACTTT. Full variable domain (remainder filled in from reference TRBV7-9 and TRBJ1-6): DTGVSQNPRHKITKRGQNVTFRCDPISEHNRLYWYRQTLGQGPEFLTYFQNEAQLEKSRLLSDRFSAERPKGSFSTLEIQRTEQGDSAMYLCASSSGTENSPLHFGNGTRLTVT.

This clone was seen only a few times. The V call is TRBV7-9, the J call TRBJ2-5; a possible D gene is TRBD2 (6 bases). Trimming shortened V by 5 bases and J by 0 bases, and 10 bases separated the two germline ends. CDR1 SEHNR and CDR2 FQNEAQ come from the germline V gene (reference sequence). This CDR3 comprises 14 residues. For the CDR3, the DNA is TGTGCCAGCAGCACACTAGCTAACCAAGAGACCCAGTACTTC. This sequence encodes CASSTLANQETQYF.

The rearrangement joins TRBV15 to TRBJ2-1, with D maybe TRBD2 (6 bases). From germline, CDR1 is LNHNV and CDR2 YYDKDF (reference sequence). Trimming pared 3 bases from V and 5 bases from J, leaving 14 bases between. This CDR3 has 15 amino acids. The CDR3 sequence: CATSSTGTPNNEQFF. The CDR3 DNA follows: TGTGCCACCAGCAGCACCGGGACTCCAAACAATGAGCAGTTCTTC.

This CDR3 reads CASRTLGQGKPEAFF. Written as DNA, the CDR3 is TGTGCCAGCAGGACACTGGGACAGGGCAAGCCTGAAGCTTTCTTT. The gene calls are TRBV27 and TRBJ1-1, with 9 bases matching TRBD1. CDR1 and CDR2 (germline): MNHEY, SMNVEV (reference sequence). Trimming removed 6 bases from V and 6 bases from J; junction bases left unmatched: 11. The CDR3 consists of 15 residues.

The chain carries TRBV5-6 and TRBJ1-2, with D possibly being TRBD1 (6 bases). The CDR3 covers 15 residues. V was cut by 0 bases and J by 2 bases, with 11 bases left in between. The germline CDR1 and CDR2 sequences are SGHDT and YYEEEE. The CDR3 reads CASSLGQRGNYGYTF. The CDR3 DNA reads TGTGCCAGCAGCTTGGGCCAGAGGGGGAACTATGGCTACACCTTC. Based on the CDR3 plus reference TRBV5-6 and TRBJ1-2, the full variable domain is DAGVTQSPTHLIKTRGQQVTLRCSPKSGHDTVSWYQQALGQGPQFIFQYYEEEERQRGNFPDRFSGHQFPNYSSELNVNALLLGDSALYLCASSLGQRGNYGYTFGSGTRLTVV.

This clone was seen once. The chain links TRBV9 to TRBJ2-3; 11 positions agree with TRBD2. Germline V gives CDR1 SGDLS, CDR2 YYNGEE. The junction had 9 bases not matched to a gene; V was cut back by 0 bases and J by 6 bases. This CDR3 is built from 17 residues. The DNA of the CDR3 is TGTGCCAGCAGCGTAGGCGGTAGCGGGGGGGCCCGGGATACGCAGTATTTT. The encoded protein is CASSVGGSGGARDTQYF.

The chain carries TRBV15 and TRBJ2-7; weak D call: TRBD2 (6 bases). The CDR3 runs to 14 residues. Germline-derived CDR1 and CDR2 are LNHNV and YYDKDF (reference sequence). V was clipped by 1 base and J by 3 bases, with 10 bases between them. Here the CDR3 DNA reads TGTGCCACCAGCAGAGGGGGGGACTTCTACGAGCAGTACTTC. Translation: CATSRGGDFYEQYF. Full variable domain (missing parts from reference TRBV15 and TRBJ2-7): DAMVIQNPRYQVTQFGKPVTLSCSQTLNHNVMYWYQQKSSQAPKLLFHYYDKDFNNEADTPDNFQSRRPNTSFCFLDIRSPGLGDTAMYLCATSRGGDFYEQYFGPGTRLTVT.

The chain has TRBV7-9 and TRBJ2-7; perhaps TRBD1 as D (5 bases). V shed 5 bases and J shed 3 bases, with 17 bases lying between them. The CDR3 extends over 15 amino acids. Germline CDR1 SEHNR, CDR2 FQNEAQ (reference sequence). The CDR3 coding sequence is TGTGCCAGCAGCCCAGGAAGGGGTATCTTCTACGAGCAGTACTTC. Translated: CASSPGRGIFYEQYF.

This clone was picked up one time. The chain combines TRBV5-4 with TRBJ2-2; 8 bases agree with TRBD2. Looked up from germline, CDR1 is SGHNT and CDR2 is YYREEE (reference sequence). The length of the CDR3 is 16 residues. The junction had 6 bases not matched to a gene; V was cut back by 4 bases and J by 1 base. CDR3 amino acids: CASSRPGLENTGELFF. The CDR3 coding sequence is TGTGCCAGCAGCAGGCCGGGACTAGAGAACACCGGGGAGCTGTTTTTT.

The genes are TRBV11-2 and TRBJ2-5; D may be TRBD2 (5 bases). The ends were cut back, 5 bases at V and 4 bases at J, with 17 bases in the middle. This CDR3 spans 15 amino acids. Germline V gives CDR1 SGHAT, CDR2 FQNNGV. In DNA, the CDR3 is TGTGCCAGCAGCGAAATTTGGGCGGGTACAGAGACCCAGTACTTC. Protein sequence: CASSEIWAGTETQYF.

The CDR3 nucleotides read TGTGCCAGCAGCACGACTAGCGCGCAAGAGACCCAGTACTTC. This encodes CASSTTSAQETQYF. The V call is TRBV9, the J call TRBJ2-5; TRBD2 matches at 8 bases. CDR1 and CDR2 (germline): SGDLS, YYNGEE. The CDR3 is 14 amino acids. V lost 4 bases, J lost 2 bases, and 4 bases stayed unmatched.

The chain uses TRBV18 and TRBJ2-2, with TRBD1 matching 8 bases. The CDR3 is made up of 16 amino acids. CDR1 is KGHSH and CDR2 is LQKENI in the germline V gene. The trim removed 0 bases at V and 3 bases at J, leaving 3 bases unmatched. CDR3: CASSPPGTGHTGELFF. Here the CDR3 DNA reads TGTGCCAGCTCACCACCCGGGACAGGTCACACCGGGGAGCTGTTTTTT.

This clone was seen more than once but under ten times. The chain has TRBV29-1 and TRBJ1-2; 7 bases map to TRBD1. Germline V CDR1 and CDR2: SQVTM, ANQGSEA. V shed 4 bases and J 2 bases; nucleotides not matched to a gene: 4. There are 13 residues in the CDR3. This chain's CDR3 is CSVGQGVNYGYTF. The CDR3 nucleotides are TGCAGCGTTGGTCAGGGGGTCAACTATGGCTACACCTTC.

The rearrangement links TRBV14 to TRBJ1-2; 10 positions agree with TRBD1. CDR3 length equals 18 residues. Germline CDR1 reads SGHDN; CDR2 reads FVKESK. Trimming at V came to 0 bases and at J to 3 bases, leaving 10 bases not matched to a gene. This CDR3 is CASSQDFGTGVVDYGYTF. In nucleotides, the CDR3 is TGTGCCAGCAGCCAAGATTTTGGGACAGGGGTTGTCGACTATGGCTACACCTTC.

The rearrangement uses TRBV15 and TRBJ2-3, with a tentative D call TRBD2 (6 bases). V lost 2 bases, J lost 5 bases, and 17 bases lay in between. CDR1 and CDR2 from the germline V gene are LNHNV and YYDKDF (reference sequence). This CDR3 contains 16 residues. CDR3 residues: CATSRTLLGGLDTQYF. The CDR3 nucleotides are TGTGCCACCAGCAGAACCCTGTTGGGGGGACTAGATACGCAGTATTTT.

The chain employs TRBV15 and TRBJ1-5; the match to TRBD1 covers 8 bases. V was clipped by 1 base and J by 7 bases; unmatched bases: 12. This CDR3 comprises 17 residues. The V gene's germline CDR1 is LNHNV and CDR2 YYDKDF (reference sequence). In DNA form, the CDR3 reads TGTGCCACCAGCAGAGGAGGTGCAGGGGGCGTCGGCCAGCCCCAGCATTTT. Its protein product is CATSRGGAGGVGQPQHF.

The chain is built from TRBV5-8 and TRBJ2-3, with 9 nucleotides matching TRBD1. The V segment lost 4 bases and the J segment 4 bases; nucleotides outside the gene matches: 4. The CDR3 is made up of 14 amino acids. Germline V gene sequence: CDR1 SGHTS, CDR2 YDEGEE. CDR3 in DNA: TGTGCCAGCAGCCAGGGACAGGGATCAGATACGCAGTATTTT. Translated, it gives CASSQGQGSDTQYF.

This clone was found once. The V gene is TRBV5-1, the J gene TRBJ2-5; D possibly corresponds to TRBD2 (5 bases). V gave up 0 bases and J gave up 3 bases, with 6 bases separating them. Germline V gene data show CDR1 as SGHRS and CDR2 as YFSETQ. The CDR3 is 13 amino acids. This CDR3 is CASSLGAEETQYF. The CDR3 DNA sequence: TGCGCCAGCAGCTTGGGAGCGGAAGAGACCCAGTACTTC.

The rearrangement links TRBV10-2 to TRBJ2-7; TRBD2 aligns across 13 bases. The J segment lost 7 bases and the V segment lost 5 bases, leaving 2 bases of the junction unmatched. The CDR3 extends over 13 amino acids. CDR1 is WSHSY and CDR2 is SAAADI in the germline V gene. The CDR3 region is CASSTSGGVEQYF. The CDR3 nucleotides are TGCGCCAGCAGTACTAGCGGGGGGGTTGAGCAGTACTTC.

This clone was detected only a few times. CDR3 nucleotide sequence: TGTGCCAGCAGTGAGGCGGAGACTAGCGGGATTTACATTCAGTACTTC. Translating it yields CASSEAETSGIYIQYF. J is TRBJ2-4 and V is TRBV2; 11 bases line up with TRBD2. CDR1 and CDR2 (germline): SNHLY, FYNNEI. This CDR3 comprises 16 residues. V was pared by 3 bases and J by 8 bases, with 9 bases of the junction left unmatched.